This TCR beta chain came from a study of vaccination and CD4 T cells after COVID-19. Study overall: Each post-COVID sample was drawn after diagnosis, and the median interval was roughly 100 days (range 35 to 161). Broader study findings: It was found that, in convalescent patients, 304 of 307 vaccine-specific clones were spike mono-reactive. The median proportion of reactive clones detected only post-vaccination in convalescent patients was approximately 90%.

The V and J ends lost 5 bases and 4 bases, in that order; junction bases with no gene match: 4. There are 14 residues in the CDR3. The V gene's germline CDR1 is LNHDA and CDR2 SQIVND (reference sequence). This clonotype was found a few times. Antigen: not known. With the Oncomine TCR Beta short-read assay, DNA from cultured CD4+ T cells was sequenced. One entry per CDR3 protein, called by TCRdb with MiXCR from the PCR reads. The sample shows 13,000 or so distinct CDR3 sequences, approximately 42% of them seen only once. The treatment: roughly ten-day PBMC culture with coronavirus spike peptide pools or control peptides (ViraFEST assay).

The V and J genes are TRBV19 and TRBJ2-2, with 7 bases matching TRBD2. The sequence was collected from a human donor who had recovered from COVID-19. This material consisted of CD4+ T cells from blood, cultured in vitro, taken after SARS-CoV-2 vaccination. CDR3: CASSRAGATGELFF. In DNA, the CDR3 is TGTGCCAGTAGTCGGGCGGGAGCCACCGGGGAGCTGTTTTTT. The full variable domain, in which reference TRBV19 and TRBJ2-2 provide the parts outside the CDR3, is DGGITQSPKYLFRKEGQNVTLSCEQNLNHDAMYWYRQDPGQGLRLIYYSQIVNDFQKGDIAEGYSVSREKKESFPLTVTSAQKNPTAFYLCASSRAGATGELFFGEGSRLTVL.